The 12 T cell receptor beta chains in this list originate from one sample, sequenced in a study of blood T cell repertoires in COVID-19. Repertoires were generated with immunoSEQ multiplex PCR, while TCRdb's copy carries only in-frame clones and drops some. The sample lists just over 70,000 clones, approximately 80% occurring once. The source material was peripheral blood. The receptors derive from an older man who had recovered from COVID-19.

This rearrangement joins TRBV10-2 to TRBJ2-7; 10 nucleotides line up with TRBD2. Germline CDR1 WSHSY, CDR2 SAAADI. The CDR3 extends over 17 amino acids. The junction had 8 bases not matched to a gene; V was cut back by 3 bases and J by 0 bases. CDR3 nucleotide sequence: TGCGCCAGCAGTGACCCCCCCCTAGCGGGAGCCTCCTACGAGCAGTACTTC. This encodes CASSDPPLAGASYEQYF.

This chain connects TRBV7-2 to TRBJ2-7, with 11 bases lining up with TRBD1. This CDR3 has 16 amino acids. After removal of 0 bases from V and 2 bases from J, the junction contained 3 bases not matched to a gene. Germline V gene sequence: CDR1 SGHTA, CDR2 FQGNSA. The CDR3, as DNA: TGTGCCAGCAGCTTAGCGGGGACAGGGGGTGCCTACGAGCAGTACTTC. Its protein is CASSLAGTGGAYEQYF.

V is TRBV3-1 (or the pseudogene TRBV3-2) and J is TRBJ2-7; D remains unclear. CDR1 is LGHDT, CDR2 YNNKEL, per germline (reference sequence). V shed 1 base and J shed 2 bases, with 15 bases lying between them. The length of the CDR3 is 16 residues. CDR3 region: CASSQAVAPLTYEQYF. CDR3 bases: TGTGCCAGCAGCCAAGCGGTGGCACCACTAACCTACGAGCAGTACTTC.

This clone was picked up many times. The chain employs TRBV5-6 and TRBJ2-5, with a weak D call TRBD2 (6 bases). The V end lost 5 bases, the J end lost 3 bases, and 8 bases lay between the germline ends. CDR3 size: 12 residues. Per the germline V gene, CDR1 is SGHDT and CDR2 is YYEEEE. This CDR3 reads CASRGGEETQYF. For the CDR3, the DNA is TGTGCCAGCAGGGGCGGGGAAGAGACCCAGTACTTC.

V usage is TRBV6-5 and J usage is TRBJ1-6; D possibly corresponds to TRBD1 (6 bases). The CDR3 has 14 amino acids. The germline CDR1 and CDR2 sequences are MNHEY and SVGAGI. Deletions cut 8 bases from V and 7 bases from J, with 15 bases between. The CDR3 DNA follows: TGTGCCAGCGCAACACACAGGGAGAATTCACCCCTCCACTTT. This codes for CASATHRENSPLHF.

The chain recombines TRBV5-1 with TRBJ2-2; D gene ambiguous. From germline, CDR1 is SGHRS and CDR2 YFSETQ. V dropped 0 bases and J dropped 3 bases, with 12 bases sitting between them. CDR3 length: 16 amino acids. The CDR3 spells CASSLGKITDTGELFF. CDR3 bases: TGCGCCAGCAGCTTGGGTAAAATCACGGACACCGGGGAGCTGTTTTTT.

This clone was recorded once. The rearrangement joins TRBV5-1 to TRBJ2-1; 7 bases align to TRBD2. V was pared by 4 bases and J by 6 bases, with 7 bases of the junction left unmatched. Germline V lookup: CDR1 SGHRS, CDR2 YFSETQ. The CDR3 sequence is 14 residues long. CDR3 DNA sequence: TGCGCCAGCAGCCCCCCTTCTAGCGGCAATGAGCAGTTCTTC. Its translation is CASSPPSSGNEQFF.

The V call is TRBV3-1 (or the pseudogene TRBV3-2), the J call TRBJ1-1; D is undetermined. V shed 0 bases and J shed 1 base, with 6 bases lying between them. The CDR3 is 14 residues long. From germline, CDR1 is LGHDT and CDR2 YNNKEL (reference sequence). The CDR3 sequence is CASSQDRGNTEAFF. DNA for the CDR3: TGTGCCAGCAGCCAAGATCGGGGGAACACTGAAGCTTTCTTT.

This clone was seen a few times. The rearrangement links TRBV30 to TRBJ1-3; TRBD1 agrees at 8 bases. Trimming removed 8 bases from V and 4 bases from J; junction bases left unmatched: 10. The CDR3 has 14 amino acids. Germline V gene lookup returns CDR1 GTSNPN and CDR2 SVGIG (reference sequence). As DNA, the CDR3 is TGTGCCACCGTTCGGACAGGGCGAGGAAACACCATATATTTT. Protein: CATVRTGRGNTIYF.

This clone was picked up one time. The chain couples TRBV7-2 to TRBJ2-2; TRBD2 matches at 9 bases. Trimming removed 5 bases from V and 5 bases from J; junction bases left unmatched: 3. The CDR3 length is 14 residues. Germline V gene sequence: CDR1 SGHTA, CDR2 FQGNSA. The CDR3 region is CASSPLAGTGELFF. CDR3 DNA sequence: TGTGCCAGCAGCCCCCTAGCGGGAACCGGGGAGCTGTTTTTT.

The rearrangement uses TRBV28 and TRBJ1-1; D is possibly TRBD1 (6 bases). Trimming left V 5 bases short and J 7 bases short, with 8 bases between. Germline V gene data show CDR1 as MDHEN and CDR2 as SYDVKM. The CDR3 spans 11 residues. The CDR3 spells CASSDRLEAFF. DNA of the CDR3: TGTGCCAGCAGTGACAGGCTTGAAGCTTTCTTT.

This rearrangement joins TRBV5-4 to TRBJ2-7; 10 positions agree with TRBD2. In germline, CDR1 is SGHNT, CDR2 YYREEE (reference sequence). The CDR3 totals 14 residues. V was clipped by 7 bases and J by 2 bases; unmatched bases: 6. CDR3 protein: CASRKAGGPYEQYF. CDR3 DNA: TGTGCCAGCCGTAAAGCGGGAGGGCCCTACGAGCAGTACTTC.